The TCR beta chain under discussion was sequenced for a study of blood T cell repertoires in COVID-19. Study information: Nucleic acid was either cDNA or gDNA, and it came from T cells, B-cell-depleted T cells, or PBMCs.

The V gene's germline CDR1 is MNHNS and CDR2 SASEGT. The V gene end was trimmed by 4 bases and the J gene end by 5 bases; junction bases not matched to a gene: 6. This CDR3 has 17 residues. In the original analysis: Reference gene primers were amplified, and this amplification served to estimate nucleated cell counts. Data came from immunoSEQ multiplex PCR; TCRdb stores just in-frame clones and leaves some out. That table is the source of V, J and clone size, and D and trimming were worked out from the DNA. Among 200,000 to 250,000 clones, around 80% were seen once, and the ten largest hold approximately 5%.

The V call is TRBV6-1, the J call TRBJ2-2, with TRBD2 identical over 14 bases. Sequenced material: peripheral blood. The sequence was obtained from a woman in her fifties or sixties who had recovered from COVID-19. CDR3 region: CASSARLAGGRTGELFF. The CDR3 nucleotides are TGTGCCAGCAGTGCTCGACTAGCGGGGGGGAGGACCGGGGAGCTGTTTTTT.